Below, 4 T cell receptor beta chains from the same sample are listed, as sequenced in a study of blood T cell repertoires in COVID-19. Libraries were prepared by immunoSEQ multiplex PCR; TCRdb keeps only in-frame clonotypes and omits some of them. The table has 150,000 to 200,000 clones, approximately 80% seen once; the top ten hold 8% to 9.5%. Sequenced: peripheral blood. Receptor source: an elderly woman with active or convalescent COVID-19.

The chain recombines TRBV5-4 with TRBJ2-5, with D perhaps matching TRBD2 (6 bases). CDR3 length: 14 residues. Germline CDR1 is SGHNT and CDR2 is YYREEE (reference sequence). The V end lost 4 bases, the J end lost 4 bases, and 14 bases lay between the germline ends. This CDR3 reads CASSVDPEGETQYF. The CDR3, as DNA: TGTGCCAGCAGCGTGGACCCGGAGGGAGAGACCCAGTACTTC.

This rearrangement joins TRBV12-5 to TRBJ2-2; D is ambiguous. The germline V gene has CDR1 LGHNT and CDR2 FRNRAP. The CDR3 totals 15 residues. V was shortened by 0 bases and J by 1 base, with 6 bases between the two germline ends. CDR3 region: CASGLVIQNTGELFF. The CDR3 DNA follows: TGTGCTAGTGGTTTGGTAATACAGAACACCGGGGAGCTGTTTTTT.

The chain recombines TRBV28 with TRBJ1-5, with D tentatively TRBD1 (5 bases). CDR1 is MDHEN and CDR2 is SYDVKM in the germline V gene. Trimming removed 3 bases from V and 0 bases from J, with 9 bases in between. The CDR3 is made up of 15 amino acids. The CDR3: CASSFQGFSNQPQHF. In DNA, the CDR3 is TGTGCCAGCAGTTTTCAGGGTTTTAGCAATCAGCCCCAGCATTTT. The whole variable domain, filled in from reference TRBV28 and TRBJ1-5, reads DVKVTQSSRYLVKRTGEKVFLECVQDMDHENMFWYRQDPGLGLRLIYFSYDVKMKEKGDIPEGYSVSREKKERFSLILESASTNQTSMYLCASSFQGFSNQPQHFGDGTRLSIL.

A few counts support this clone. V and J are TRBV4-3 and TRBJ1-1, with D maybe TRBD1 (5 bases). The CDR3 runs 16 residues. The germline V gene has CDR1 LGHNA and CDR2 YSLEER. V was shortened by 5 bases and J by 0 bases, with 16 bases between the two germline ends. The CDR3: CASSSEVGGMNTEAFF. In nucleotides, the CDR3 is TGCGCCAGCAGCTCTGAAGTGGGGGGAATGAACACTGAAGCTTTCTTT.